This T cell receptor beta chain was sequenced during a study of PD-1 blockade in classical Hodgkin lymphoma. CDR3 length equals 12 residues. V shed 5 bases and J shed 10 bases, with 13 bases lying between them. Germline CDR1 reads SGHTA; CDR2 reads FQGNSA. Every single patient, without exception, relapsed after autologous stem cell transplantation, and brentuximab vedotin exposure varied. Profiling relied on immunoSEQ multiplex PCR, and the TCRdb table lists in-frame clones only, not all of them. The sample holds some 38,000 clones, 75% to 85% seen once. The material was peripheral blood mononuclear cells (PBMCs), obtained at baseline. The clonotype comes from a human donor with classical Hodgkin lymphoma. The gene calls are TRBV7-2 and TRBJ2-3, with D unresolved. The CDR3 protein is CASSTLIRAQYF. In nucleotides, the CDR3 is TGTGCCAGCAGCACCTTAATCCGGGCGCAGTATTTT. The variable domain in full, with the rest retrieved from reference TRBV7-2 and TRBJ2-3, is GAGVSQSPSNKVTEKGKDVELRCDPISGHTALYWYRQSLGQGLEFLIYFQGNSAPDKSGLPSDRFSAERTGGSVSTLTIQRTQQEDSAVYLCASSTLIRAQYFGPGTRLTVL.